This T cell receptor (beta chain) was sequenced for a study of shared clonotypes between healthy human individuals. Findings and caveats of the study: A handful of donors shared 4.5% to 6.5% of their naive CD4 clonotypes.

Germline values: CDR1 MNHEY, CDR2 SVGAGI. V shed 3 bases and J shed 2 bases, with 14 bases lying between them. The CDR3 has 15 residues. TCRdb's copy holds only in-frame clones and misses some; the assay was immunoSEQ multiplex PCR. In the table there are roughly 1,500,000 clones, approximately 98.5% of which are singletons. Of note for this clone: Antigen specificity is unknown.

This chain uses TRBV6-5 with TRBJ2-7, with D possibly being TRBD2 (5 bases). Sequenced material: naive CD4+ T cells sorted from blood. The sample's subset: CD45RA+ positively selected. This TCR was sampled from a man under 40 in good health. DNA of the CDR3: TGTGCCAGCAGTTATTCCAGGACTGCCACCTACGAGCAGTACTTC. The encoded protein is CASSYSRTATYEQYF.